This T cell receptor (beta chain) is from a study of blood T cells in healthy people across ages (dated by TCRdb to between 2014 and 2016). Notes on the research overall: In model experiments, template switching captured about one uniquely barcoded TCR beta cDNA molecule for every two T cells. Age-related changes in TCR beta repertoire diversity were measured in the study by deep sequencing normalized with unique cDNA molecular identifiers. The donors were divided into four age groups: young (average 16 years), middle-aged (roughly 40), aged (approximately 62) and long-lived (around 87). To avoid experimental bias, donors of different ages were randomly spread across the sequencing lanes. The study analyzed two additional independent replicas of 1 million unique cDNA reads from the same blood draw for two donors, one aged 18 to 30 and one aged 80 or older. Findings and caveats that apply to the study as a whole: Observed TCR beta diversity per million T cells fell roughly linearly with age, and a significant reduction was already apparent by age around 39. The percentage of naive T cells measured by flow cytometry correlated strongly with observed TCR beta diversity. The CMV infection status of donors was not known, potentially confounding age-related changes in expanded clonotypes. Since profiling was done on bulk unsorted PBMCs, naive and antigen-experienced compartments could not be conclusively compared. Compared with the aged group, the long-lived group had more naive CD4+ T cells, fewer expanded clones and increased TCR diversity, a pattern suggesting age selection. Estimates of total diversity based on one million sequenced T cells were regarded as lower bounds and as underestimates.

Libraries came from 5' RACE. A second 7 to 11 cycle PCR used a sample-barcoded 5' primer and a J-beta primer mix. A unique molecular identifier was introduced onto each TCR beta cDNA molecule by a template-switch 5' adaptor carrying 12 random nucleotides. Each sample yielded at least 2.5 million CDR3-containing paired-end reads. The Mint cDNA synthesis kit, primed by a TRBC-specific oligonucleotide, was used to synthesize first-strand cDNA from all RNA. All cDNA was treated with uracil-DNA glycosylase and then went through a first 18-cycle PCR with the universal primers M1SS and BC2_uni_R. The paper's data handling went like this. For normalization, 1 million high-quality reads, each with a distinct molecular identifier, were randomly selected from each sample. Instead of being binned into consensus sequences, reads that shared molecular identifiers were thrown out. MiTCR, run with a Q25 quality threshold and the strictest error-elimination algorithm, handled CDR3 identification, clonotype clustering and error correction. A nonparametric unseen species model using Euler transformation provided a lower-bound estimate of total TCR beta diversity. TCRdb cleaned the public reads at Q25 with fastp, built clones with MiXCR and kept in-frame beta chains. Each CDR3 protein appears once, grouped with its most common genes and DNA. The V and J calls follow TCRdb's processing rather than the paper's. The sample table contains 1.8 million or so distinct CDR3 sequences; only one count was recorded for 35% to 50% of them. More than 20% of the sample is held by the ten biggest clonotypes.

Turning to this clonotype: The specificity of this receptor is unknown. No base quality information exists; no much larger clone differs at one position.

V and J are truncated by 4 bases and 1 base respectively, leaving an intervening sequence of 16 bases. CDR1 and CDR2, per the germline V gene, are SGHAT and FQNNGV. The CDR3 holds 17 amino acids from the cysteine to the phenylalanine. The entry retains the CDR3 DNA only, 51 bases that are in frame from base 1. The 39 donors, aged about 6 to 95 years, were systemically healthy Caucasian individuals from Russia. About 10 milliliters of peripheral blood were collected from each donor into EDTA-treated Vacutainer tubes. PBMCs were isolated by Ficoll-Paque density-gradient centrifugation, with at least 6 million obtained per sample. Total RNA, at least 6 micrograms per sample, was extracted from PBMCs with Trizol reagent. For every donor, an aliquot of PBMCs went through flow cytometry to measure the percentages of naive CD45RAhigh/CD27high T cells.

This receptor was obtained from a human donor in good health. The chain is made from TRBV11-2 and TRBJ2-2, with TRBD1 tentatively as D gene (7 bases match). The specimen was blood. The CDR3 protein sequence reads: CASSSYQGGLNTGELFF. In nucleotides, the sequence is TGTGCCAGCAGCTCTTATCAGGGGGGCCTGAACACCGGGGAGCTGTTTTTT.